This T cell receptor (beta chain) was identified in a study of CD8+CD57+ T cells in acquired aplastic anemia. The V end lost 5 bases, the J end lost 6 bases, and 11 bases lay between the germline ends. The germline CDR1 and CDR2 sequences are SGHVS and FQNEAQ. This CDR3 region has 13 residues. CD8+CD57+ cell expansion, shown by flow cytometry, had occurred in the patients selected for sequencing. According to the study, genomic DNA was the template for TCR beta VDJ and CDR3 profiling. In TCRdb, the reads were re-called with MiXCR into one record per CDR3 protein. The top ten hold under 55% of the sample, which has roughly 180,000 distinct CDR3 sequences, roughly 65% seen once.

The V and J genes are TRBV7-8 and TRBJ2-1; D unclear. This clonotype was obtained from a human donor with aplastic anemia. Source material: sorted CD4+, CD8+, or CD8+CD57+ T cells (not recorded which) from PBMCs. CDR3 sequence reads: CASSPRVRNEQFF. In DNA, the CDR3 is TGTGCCAGCAGCCCACGGGTCCGCAATGAGCAGTTCTTC.